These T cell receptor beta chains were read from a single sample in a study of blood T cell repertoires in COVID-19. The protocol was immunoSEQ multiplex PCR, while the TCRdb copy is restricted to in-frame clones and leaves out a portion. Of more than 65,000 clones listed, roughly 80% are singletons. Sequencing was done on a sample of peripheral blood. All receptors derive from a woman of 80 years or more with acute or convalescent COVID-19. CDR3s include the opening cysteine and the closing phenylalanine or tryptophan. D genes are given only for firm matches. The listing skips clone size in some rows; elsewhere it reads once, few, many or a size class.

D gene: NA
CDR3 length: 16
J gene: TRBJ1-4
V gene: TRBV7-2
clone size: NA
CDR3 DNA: TGTGCCAGCAGCTTAGCGACGGGGCGGGGTAATGAAAAACTGTTTTTT
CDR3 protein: CASSLATGRGNEKLFF

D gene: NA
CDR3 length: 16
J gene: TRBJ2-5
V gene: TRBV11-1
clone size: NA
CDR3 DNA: TGTGCCAGCAGCTTAGCTGATGCGGGGCTTAGAGAGACCCAGTACTTC
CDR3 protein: CASSLADAGLRETQYF

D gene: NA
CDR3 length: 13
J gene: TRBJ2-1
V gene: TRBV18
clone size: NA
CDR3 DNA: TGTGCCAGCTCACGCCACGCTGGGCCAGAGCAGTTCTTC
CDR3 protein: CASSRHAGPEQFF

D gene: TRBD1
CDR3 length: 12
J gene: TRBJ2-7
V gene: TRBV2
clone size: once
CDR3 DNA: TGTGCCAGCTCGCACGTATGGGACAGGCAGTACTTC
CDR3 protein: CASSHVWDRQYF

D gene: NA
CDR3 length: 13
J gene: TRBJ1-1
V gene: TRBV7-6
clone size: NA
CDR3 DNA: TGTGCCAGCAGCCGACAGCCCAACACTGAAGCTTTCTTT
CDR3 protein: CASSRQPNTEAFF

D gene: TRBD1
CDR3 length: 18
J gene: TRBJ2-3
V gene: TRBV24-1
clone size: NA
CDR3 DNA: TGTGCCACCAGTGATCCTACCCGACAGGGGAGAGGCACAGATACGCAGTATTTT
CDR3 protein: CATSDPTRQGRGTDTQYF

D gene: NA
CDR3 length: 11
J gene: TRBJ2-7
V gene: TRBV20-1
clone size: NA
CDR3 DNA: TGCAGTGCTAGTCAGGGATCCGAGCAGTACTTC
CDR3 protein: CSASQGSEQYF

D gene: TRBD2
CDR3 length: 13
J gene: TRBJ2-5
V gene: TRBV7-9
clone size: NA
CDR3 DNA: TGTGCCAGCAGCTTAGCGGAGAGCGGGGTATCGTACTTC
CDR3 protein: CASSLAESGVSYF

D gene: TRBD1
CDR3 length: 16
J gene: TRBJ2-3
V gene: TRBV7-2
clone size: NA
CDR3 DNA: TGTGCCAGCAGCTTAACCGGGACAGGTCACACAGATACGCAGTATTTT
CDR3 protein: CASSLTGTGHTDTQYF

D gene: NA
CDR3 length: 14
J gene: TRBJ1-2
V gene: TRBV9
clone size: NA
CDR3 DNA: TGTGCCAGCAGCCCCCAGACAGATAACTATGGCTACACCTTC
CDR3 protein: CASSPQTDNYGYTF

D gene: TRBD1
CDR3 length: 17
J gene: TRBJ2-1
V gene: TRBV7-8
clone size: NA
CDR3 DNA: TGTGCCAGCAGCTTACCCCCCCCTCGGACAGGGGCTATTGAGCAGTTCTTC
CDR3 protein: CASSLPPPRTGAIEQFF

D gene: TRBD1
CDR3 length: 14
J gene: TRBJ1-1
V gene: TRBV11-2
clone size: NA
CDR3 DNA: TGTGCCAGCAGCATACGGACAGGGGGCACTGAAGCTTTCTTT
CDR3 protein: CASSIRTGGTEAFF

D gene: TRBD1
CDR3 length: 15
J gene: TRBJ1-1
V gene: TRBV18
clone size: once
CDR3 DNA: TGTGCCTCAATGCGAGGGACAGGGGGCCGTACTGAAGCTTTCTTT
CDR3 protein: CASMRGTGGRTEAFF

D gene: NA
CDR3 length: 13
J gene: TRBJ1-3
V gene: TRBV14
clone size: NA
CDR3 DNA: TGTGCCAGCAGCCCGGCAGGGGGAAACACCATATATTTT
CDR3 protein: CASSPAGGNTIYF

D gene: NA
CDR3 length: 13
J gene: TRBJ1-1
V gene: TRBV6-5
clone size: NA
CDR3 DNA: TGTGCCAGCAGTAATACAGTCAACACTGAAGCTTTCTTT
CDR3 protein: CASSNTVNTEAFF

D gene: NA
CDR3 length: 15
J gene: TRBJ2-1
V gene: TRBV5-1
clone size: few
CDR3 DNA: TGCGCCAGCAGCTTCCGACCGCACGAGGGCAATGAGCAGTTCTTC
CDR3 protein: CASSFRPHEGNEQFF

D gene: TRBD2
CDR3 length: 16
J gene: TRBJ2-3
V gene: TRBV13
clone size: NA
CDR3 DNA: TGTGCCAGCAGCCCTCAGCGGGGTGCGAGCACAGATACGCAGTATTTT
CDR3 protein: CASSPQRGASTDTQYF

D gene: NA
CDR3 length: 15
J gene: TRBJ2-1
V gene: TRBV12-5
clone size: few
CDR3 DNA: TGTGCTAGTGGTCTCCGGAGGGCGGATGGAAATGAGCAGTTCTTC
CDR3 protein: CASGLRRADGNEQFF

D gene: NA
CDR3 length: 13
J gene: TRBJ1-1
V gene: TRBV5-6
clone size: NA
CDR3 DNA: TGTGCCAGCAGCTCCTCCCTTGTCGCTGAAGCTTTCTTT
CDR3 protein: CASSSSLVAEAFF

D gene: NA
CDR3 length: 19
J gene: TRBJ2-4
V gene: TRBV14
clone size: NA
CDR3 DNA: TGTGCCAGCAGCCAAGATAGGCCCTTAGCCCCTTCCGCCAAAAACATTCAGTACTTC
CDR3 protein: CASSQDRPLAPSAKNIQYF

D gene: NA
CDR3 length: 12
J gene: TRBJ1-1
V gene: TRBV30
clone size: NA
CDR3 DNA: TGTGCCTGGGTAAGGGAGGGGACTGAAGCTTTCTTT
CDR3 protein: CAWVREGTEAFF

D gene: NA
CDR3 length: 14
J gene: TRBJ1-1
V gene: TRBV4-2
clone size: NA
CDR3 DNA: TGTGCCAGCAGCCAAGAGGGCGTGAACACTGAAGCTTTCTTT
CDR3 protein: CASSQEGVNTEAFF

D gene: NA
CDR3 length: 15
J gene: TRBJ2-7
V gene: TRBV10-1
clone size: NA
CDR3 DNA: TGCGCCAGCAGTGAGTCGTCCTCCCCGGCCTACGAGCAGTACTTC
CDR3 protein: CASSESSSPAYEQYF

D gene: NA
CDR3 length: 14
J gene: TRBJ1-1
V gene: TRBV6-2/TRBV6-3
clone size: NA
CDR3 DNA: TGTGCCAGCAGTTACGGGTCAGGGGCCACTGAAGCTTTCTTT
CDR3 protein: CASSYGSGATEAFF

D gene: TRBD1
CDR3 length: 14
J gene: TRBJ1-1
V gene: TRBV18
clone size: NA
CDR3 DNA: TGTGCCAGCTCACCAATAGACAGGGACACTGAAGCTTTCTTT
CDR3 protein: CASSPIDRDTEAFF

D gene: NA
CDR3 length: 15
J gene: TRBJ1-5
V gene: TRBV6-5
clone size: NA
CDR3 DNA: TGTGCCAGCAGTTACGACAGATCTAGCAATCAGCCCCAGCATTTT
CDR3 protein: CASSYDRSSNQPQHF

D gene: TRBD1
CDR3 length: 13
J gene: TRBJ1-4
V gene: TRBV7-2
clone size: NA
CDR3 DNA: TGTGCCAGCAGCTTCCGGGACAGGGGCCAGCTTTTTTTT
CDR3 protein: CASSFRDRGQLFF

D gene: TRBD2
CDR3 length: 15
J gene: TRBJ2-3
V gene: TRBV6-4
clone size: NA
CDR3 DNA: TGTGCCAGCAGTGCCGGGTCTGGGGGGGGAGATACGCAGTATTTT
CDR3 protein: CASSAGSGGGDTQYF

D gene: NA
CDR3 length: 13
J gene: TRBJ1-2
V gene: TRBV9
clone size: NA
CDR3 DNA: TGTGCCAGCAGCGTAGACTTCGATCGGGGCTACACCTTC
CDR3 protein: CASSVDFDRGYTF

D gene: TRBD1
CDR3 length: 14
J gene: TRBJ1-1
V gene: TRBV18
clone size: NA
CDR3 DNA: TGTGCCAGCTCACGTGGACAGGGAATCACTGAAGCTTTCTTT
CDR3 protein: CASSRGQGITEAFF

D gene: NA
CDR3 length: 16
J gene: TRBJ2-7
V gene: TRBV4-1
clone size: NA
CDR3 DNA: TGCGCCAGCAGCCAAGAATGGTCGCTACCCGACTACGAGCAGTACTTC
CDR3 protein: CASSQEWSLPDYEQYF

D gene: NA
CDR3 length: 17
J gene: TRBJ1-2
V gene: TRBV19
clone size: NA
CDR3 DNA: TGTGCCAGTATCTCAAGGGGGGGCAGCGAAGCTAACTATGGCTACACCTTC
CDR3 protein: CASISRGGSEANYGYTF

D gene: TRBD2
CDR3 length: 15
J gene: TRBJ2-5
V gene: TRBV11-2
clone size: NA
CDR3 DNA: TGTGCCAGCAGCAAGACTAGCGGGGCGCAAGAGACCCAGTACTTC
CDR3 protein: CASSKTSGAQETQYF

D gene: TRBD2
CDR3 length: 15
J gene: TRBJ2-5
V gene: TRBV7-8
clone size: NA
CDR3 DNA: TGTGCCAGCAGCTTAGTCACTAGCGGGCAAGAGACCCAGTACTTC
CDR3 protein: CASSLVTSGQETQYF

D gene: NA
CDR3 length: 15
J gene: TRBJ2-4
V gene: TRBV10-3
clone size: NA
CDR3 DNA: TGTGCCATCAGTGAGTCGAAGGTTCTGGAGACCATTCAGTACTTC
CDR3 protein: CAISESKVLETIQYF

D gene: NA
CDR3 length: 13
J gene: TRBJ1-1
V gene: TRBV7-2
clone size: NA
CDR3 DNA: TGTGCCAGCAGGTTGGGCCTGAACACTGAAGCTTTCTTT
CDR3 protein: CASRLGLNTEAFF

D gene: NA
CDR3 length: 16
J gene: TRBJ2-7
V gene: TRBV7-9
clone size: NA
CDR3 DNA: TGTGCCAGCAGCCGTACCCGGGACTGGCTAGTTTACGAGCAGTACTTC
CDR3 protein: CASSRTRDWLVYEQYF

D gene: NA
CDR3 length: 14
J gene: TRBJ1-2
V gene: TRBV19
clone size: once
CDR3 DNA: TGTGCCAGTAGTCTACGACAGGTGAACTATGGCTACACCTTC
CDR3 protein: CASSLRQVNYGYTF

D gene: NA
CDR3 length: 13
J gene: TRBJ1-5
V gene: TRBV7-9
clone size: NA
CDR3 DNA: TGTGCCAGCAGCCATGGGGAGAATCAGCCCCAGCATTTT
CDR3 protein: CASSHGENQPQHF

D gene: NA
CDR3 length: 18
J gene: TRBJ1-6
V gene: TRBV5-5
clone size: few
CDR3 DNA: TGTGCCAGCAGCCTCAAAATCAGGGTGTCCGACTATAATTCACCCCTCCACTTT
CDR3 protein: CASSLKIRVSDYNSPLHF

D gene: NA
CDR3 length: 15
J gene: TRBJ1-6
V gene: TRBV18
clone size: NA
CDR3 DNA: TGTGCCAGCTCACCCGGAACGGGGGTGAATTCACCCCTCCACTTT
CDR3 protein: CASSPGTGVNSPLHF

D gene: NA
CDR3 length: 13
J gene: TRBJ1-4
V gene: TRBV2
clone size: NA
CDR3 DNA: TGTGCCAGCACCGACAGTAATATTGAAAAACTGTTTTTT
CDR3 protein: CASTDSNIEKLFF

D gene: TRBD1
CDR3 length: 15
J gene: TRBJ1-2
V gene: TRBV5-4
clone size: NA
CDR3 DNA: TGTGCCAGCAGGGGTGACAGGGCCATTAACTATGGCTACACCTTC
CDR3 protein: CASRGDRAINYGYTF

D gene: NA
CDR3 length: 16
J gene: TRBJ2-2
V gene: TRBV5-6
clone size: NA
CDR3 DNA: TGTGCCAGCAGCCCAAGACAGGCAGCGAACACCGGGGAGCTGTTTTTT
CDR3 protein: CASSPRQAANTGELFF

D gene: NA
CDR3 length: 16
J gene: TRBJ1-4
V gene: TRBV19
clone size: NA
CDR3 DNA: TGTGCCAGTAGTATGCGAGGGGGAAGGGCTAATGAAAAACTGTTTTTT
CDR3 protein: CASSMRGGRANEKLFF

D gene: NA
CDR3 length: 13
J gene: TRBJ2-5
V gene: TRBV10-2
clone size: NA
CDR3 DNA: TGCGCCAGCAGTGTACATTATCAAGAGACCCAGTACTTC
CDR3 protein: CASSVHYQETQYF

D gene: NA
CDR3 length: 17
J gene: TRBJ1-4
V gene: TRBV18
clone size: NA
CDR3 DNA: TGTGCCAGCTCACCGACACAGAGAATCTCAACTAATGAAAAACTGTTTTTT
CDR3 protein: CASSPTQRISTNEKLFF

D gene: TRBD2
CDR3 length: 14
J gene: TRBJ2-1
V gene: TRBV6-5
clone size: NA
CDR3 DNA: TGTGCCAGCATAGCGGGGGGGCGGTACAATGAGCAGTTCTTC
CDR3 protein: CASIAGGRYNEQFF

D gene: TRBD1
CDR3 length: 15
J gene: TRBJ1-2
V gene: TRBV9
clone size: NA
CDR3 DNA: TGTGCCAGCAGCGCGGACAGGCGAAATAACTATGGCTACACCTTC
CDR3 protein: CASSADRRNNYGYTF

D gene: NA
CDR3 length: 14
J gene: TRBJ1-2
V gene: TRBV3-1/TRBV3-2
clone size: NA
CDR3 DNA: TGTGCCAGCAGCGGCGTTACAGGGTCCTATGGCTACACCTTC
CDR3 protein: CASSGVTGSYGYTF

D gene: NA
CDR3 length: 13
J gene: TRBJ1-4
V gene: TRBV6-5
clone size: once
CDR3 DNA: TGTGCCAGCGGGAGGGAAGTAGGTGAAAAACTGTTTTTT
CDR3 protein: CASGREVGEKLFF

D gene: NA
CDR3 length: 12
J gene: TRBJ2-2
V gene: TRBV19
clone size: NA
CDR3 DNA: TGTGCCAGTTCCTCTGACTCCGGGGAGCTGTTTTTT
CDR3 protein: CASSSDSGELFF

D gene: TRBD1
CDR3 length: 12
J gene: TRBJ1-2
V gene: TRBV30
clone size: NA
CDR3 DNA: TGTGCCTGGAGCCCAGGGGGCTATGGCTACACCTTC
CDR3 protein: CAWSPGGYGYTF

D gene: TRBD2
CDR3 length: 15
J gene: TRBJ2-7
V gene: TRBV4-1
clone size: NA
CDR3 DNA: TGCGCCAGCAGCCAAGAACAGCGGGGGTTCTACGAGCAGTACTTC
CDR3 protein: CASSQEQRGFYEQYF

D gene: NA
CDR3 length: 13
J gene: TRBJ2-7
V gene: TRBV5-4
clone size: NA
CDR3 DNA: TGTGCCAGCAGCTTGGCCGGTGGGAGCGAGCAGTACTTC
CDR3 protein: CASSLAGGSEQYF

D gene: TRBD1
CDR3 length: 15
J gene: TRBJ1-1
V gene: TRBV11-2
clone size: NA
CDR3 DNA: TGTGCCAGCAGCCAAAGACCAGGGGGTGACACTGAAGCTTTCTTT
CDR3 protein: CASSQRPGGDTEAFF

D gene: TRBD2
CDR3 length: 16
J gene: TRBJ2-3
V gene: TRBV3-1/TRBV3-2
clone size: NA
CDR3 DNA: TGTGCCAGCAGCCGAGTAGCGGGGGGGATCCCATATACGCAGTATTTT
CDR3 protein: CASSRVAGGIPYTQYF

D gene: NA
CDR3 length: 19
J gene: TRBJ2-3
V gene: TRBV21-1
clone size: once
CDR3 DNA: TGTGCCAGCAGCAAAGACCTCGGACAGAAGGGGATCGGCACAGATACGCAGTATTTT
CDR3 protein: CASSKDLGQKGIGTDTQYF